Shown below are 17 T cell receptor beta chains from a single sample sequenced in a study of immune evolution from preneoplasia to lung adenocarcinoma. Profiling relied on immunoSEQ multiplex PCR, and the TCRdb table lists in-frame clones only, not all of them. The sample has about 8,200 clones, 70% to 90% seen once. The sample comprised FFPE adjacent normal lung tissue. These receptors came from a person aged 65-85 years with lung adenocarcinoma.

V is TRBV5-1 and J is TRBJ2-7; D unresolved. V lost 2 bases and J 3 bases, leaving 6 bases between the germline ends. Germline lookup yields CDR1 SGHRS and CDR2 YFSETQ. This CDR3 region has 12 residues. The CDR3 DNA follows: TGCGCCAGCAGCTTCTCCGGCTACGAGCAGTACTTC. This gives the protein CASSFSGYEQYF.

The rearrangement uses TRBV6-1 and TRBJ2-3, with 9 bases lining up with TRBD1. The CDR3 length is 14 residues. In germline, CDR1 is MNHNS, CDR2 SASEGT. V was pared by 8 bases and J by 4 bases, with 7 bases of the junction left unmatched. CDR3 nucleotides: TGTGCCAGCGAGGAGGGGACAGGGTCAGATACGCAGTATTTT. This sequence encodes CASEEGTGSDTQYF.

Comments on this clone: A junction boundary mismatches the germline segment, possibly from a read error. This chain's CDR3 is CAFFMGAVVSF. The DNA for the CDR3 is TGTGCCTTTTTCATGGGGGCGGTCGTTTCCTTC. V and J are TRBV30 and TRBJ1-2; weak D call: TRBD1 (6 bases). The germline CDR1 and CDR2 sequences are GTSNPN and SVGIG (reference sequence). The CDR3 is 11 residues long. Full variable domain (missing parts from reference TRBV30 and TRBJ1-2): SQTIHQWPATLVQPVGSPLSLECTVEGTSNPNLYWYRQAAGRGLQLLFYSVGIGQISSEVPQNLSASRPQDRQFILSSKKLLLSDSGFYLCAFFMGAVVSFGSGTRLTVV.

Regarding this clone: One junction end disagrees with the germline gene, perhaps due to a read error. V gene TRBV7-9 combines with J gene TRBJ1-2; 7 nucleotides line up with TRBD1. Per germline, CDR1 SEHNR and CDR2 FQNEAQ (reference sequence). CDR3 size: 15 residues. As DNA, the CDR3 is TGTGCCAGCAACTTAGTGACAGGGTTTGGCTATGGCTACACCTTC. Translating it yields CASNLVTGFGYGYTF. Full variable domain (remainder filled in from reference TRBV7-9 and TRBJ1-2): DTGVSQNPRHKITKRGQNVTFRCDPISEHNRLYWYRQTLGQGPEFLTYFQNEAQLEKSRLLSDRFSAERPKGSFSTLEIQRTEQGDSAMYLCASNLVTGFGYGYTFGSGTRLTVV.

The V gene is TRBV30, the J gene TRBJ2-1, with TRBD2 matching over 11 bases. There are 18 residues in the CDR3. Trimming removed 1 base from V and 0 bases from J; junction bases left unmatched: 8. Germline loops: CDR1 GTSNPN, CDR2 SVGIG (reference sequence). The CDR3 DNA reads TGTGCCTGGAGTGGGAATCTAGCGGGAGGCCTCTCCTACAATGAGCAGTTCTTC. Amino acids: CAWSGNLAGGLSYNEQFF.

V and J are TRBV14 and TRBJ2-3; D unresolved. Between the trimmed V and J ends, which lost 4 bases and 3 bases, there was a span of 8 bases. The CDR3 loop spans 13 amino acids. The germline V gene encodes CDR1 SGHDN and CDR2 FVKESK. CDR3 coding DNA: TGTGCCAGCAGCCGACGGCGGACAGATACGCAGTATTTT. It codes for CASSRRRTDTQYF.

This clone was detected only once. The V gene is TRBV7-9, the J gene TRBJ1-2, with 7 bases fitting TRBD1. The CDR3 extends over 15 amino acids. J lost 3 bases, V lost 1 base, and 5 bases had no gene match. The V gene's germline CDR1 is SEHNR and CDR2 FQNEAQ (reference sequence). The CDR3 loop is CASSLEGGQHYGYTF. The CDR3 DNA reads as TGTGCCAGCAGCTTAGAAGGGGGACAGCACTATGGCTACACCTTC. Together with reference TRBV7-9 and TRBJ1-2, the CDR3 gives the full variable domain: DTGVSQNPRHKITKRGQNVTFRCDPISEHNRLYWYRQTLGQGPEFLTYFQNEAQLEKSRLLSDRFSAERPKGSFSTLEIQRTEQGDSAMYLCASSLEGGQHYGYTFGSGTRLTVV.

This sequence joins TRBV6-1 and TRBJ1-6; no firm D call. The V end was cut by 1 base, the J end by 11 bases, with 3 bases between. In germline, CDR1 is MNHNS, CDR2 SASEGT. The CDR3 is 11 amino acids. In DNA, the CDR3 is TGTGCCAGCAGTGAAGTTCCACCCCTCCACTTT. Encoded protein: CASSEVPPLHF.

This sequence joins TRBV29-1 and TRBJ1-4; tentative D call: TRBD1 (6 bases). The V gene lost 4 bases and the J gene lost 4 bases, with 13 bases spanning the gap. The germline V gene encodes CDR1 SQVTM and CDR2 ANQGSEA. The CDR3 consists of 14 residues. CDR3 sequence: CSVGMGAINEKLFF. The DNA of the CDR3 is TGCAGCGTTGGTATGGGGGCAATTAATGAAAAACTGTTTTTT.

CDR3 protein: CASSLPSGTLHF. CDR3 sequence (DNA): TGTGCCAGCAGCCTACCCTCCGGGACCCTCCACTTT. This chain connects TRBV14 to TRBJ1-6; D is ambiguous. Germline V gene sequence: CDR1 SGHDN, CDR2 FVKESK. The ends were cut back, 4 bases at V and 14 bases at J, with 12 bases in the middle. There are 12 residues in the CDR3.

This CDR3 reads CASSLWADLAVVSGNTIYF. CDR3 nucleotide sequence: TGTGCCAGCAGCTTATGGGCGGATCTGGCCGTTGTCTCTGGAAACACCATATATTTT. This rearrangement joins TRBV7-8 to TRBJ1-3; no firm D call. Trimming removed 2 bases from V and 0 bases from J, with 20 bases in between. Germline V gene data show CDR1 as SGHVS and CDR2 as FQNEAQ. This CDR3 is built from 19 residues.

This clone has only a few counts. V and J are TRBV19 and TRBJ2-3; D gene unclear. CDR3 length equals 15 residues. Germline CDR1 and CDR2: LNHDA and SQIVND (reference sequence). Trimming pared 9 bases from V and 0 bases from J, leaving 16 bases between. CDR3 sequence reads: CASKMSRLSTDTQYF. The CDR3 DNA reads TGTGCCAGCAAGATGAGCAGGCTTAGCACAGATACGCAGTATTTT.

V usage is TRBV4-2 and J usage is TRBJ2-4; a weak D match, TRBD2 (6 bases). The ends were cut back, 3 bases at V and 3 bases at J, with 9 bases in the middle. This CDR3 contains 14 residues. The germline V gene has CDR1 LGHNA and CDR2 YNFKEQ. The CDR3 spells CASSQGGNKNIQYF. DNA for the CDR3: TGTGCCAGCAGCCAGGGGGGTAACAAAAACATTCAGTACTTC.

This rearrangement joins TRBV5-6 to TRBJ1-5; 10 nucleotides agree with TRBD1. Germline CDR1 reads SGHDT; CDR2 reads YYEEEE. This CDR3 has 15 residues. V trimming: 0 bases; J trimming: 6 bases; junction bases outside the gene matches: 3. The CDR3 nucleotides are TGTGCCAGCAGCTTGGGACAGGGGGCATCTCAGCCCCAGCATTTT. Protein: CASSLGQGASQPQHF.

The chain joins TRBV5-1 to TRBJ2-7; D gene unclear. Deletions cut 0 bases from V and 4 bases from J, with 11 bases between. The CDR3 runs 14 residues. From germline, CDR1 is SGHRS and CDR2 YFSETQ. The CDR3 DNA reads TGCGCCAGCAGCTTGGGGCAGCTTCAATACGAGCAGTACTTC. Its translation is CASSLGQLQYEQYF. Full variable domain (rest looked up from reference TRBV5-1 and TRBJ2-7): KAGVTQTPRYLIKTRGQQVTLSCSPISGHRSVSWYQQTPGQGLQFLFEYFSETQRNKGNFPGRFSGRQFSNSRSEMNVSTLELGDSALYLCASSLGQLQYEQYFGPGTRLTVT.

V usage is TRBV6-1 and J usage is TRBJ2-3; D not certain. V lost 5 bases, J lost 1 base, and 7 bases lay in between. The germline V gene encodes CDR1 MNHNS and CDR2 SASEGT. This CDR3 comprises 13 residues. CDR3 sequence (DNA): TGTGCCAGCAGTCGTGCTGGCACAGATACGCAGTATTTT. Translation gives CASSRAGTDTQYF.

The V call is TRBV29-1, the J call TRBJ2-3; no firm D call. V was shortened by 7 bases and J by 3 bases, with 11 bases between the two germline ends. Germline V gene lookup returns CDR1 SQVTM and CDR2 ANQGSEA. CDR3 length: 12 amino acids. DNA for the CDR3: TGCAGCGAAGGGCAGCTGACAGATACGCAGTATTTT. Translated, it gives CSEGQLTDTQYF.